This record concerns one T cell receptor (beta chain) sequence. Participant reports of clinical history set cohort assignment. The data were produced by immunoSEQ multiplex PCR, yet TCRdb's version contains in-frame clones alone and is incomplete. The sample has about 200,000 clones, about 82% seen once; the top ten hold about 6%. This record belongs to a study of blood T cell repertoires in COVID-19. Study-wide context: Donors in the United States, Italy and Spain gave samples during acute or convalescent COVID-19.

Trimming shortened V by 5 bases and J by 0 bases, and 7 bases separated the two germline ends. CDR3 length: 13 amino acids. Germline V gives CDR1 MNHEY, CDR2 SVGAGI. This clonotype was sampled from a man aged 35 to 55 with acute COVID-19. Sequencing input: PBMCs or T cells enriched from blood (not recorded which). This chain uses TRBV6-5 with TRBJ1-1, with unresolved D. As DNA, the CDR3 is TGTGCCAGCAGTCCACGGTTGAACACTGAAGCTTTCTTT. Encoded protein: CASSPRLNTEAFF.